This TCR beta chain was retrieved from a study of shared clonotypes between healthy human individuals. On the study more broadly: Three plates each covered CD4 naive and memory; CD8 naive two, CD8 memory one.

The naive CD8 population came from CD45RO-negative cells selected for CCR7, without terminally differentiated effector memory CD45RA+ cells. Sequencing used immunoSEQ multiplex PCR; TCRdb keeps in-frame clones, though not all of them. The data contain around 2,000,000 clones, around 96% of them seen just once; the ten biggest clones take up 0.9% to 1.3%. The sequencing input was naive CD8+ T cells sorted from blood. This TCR came from a man between 18 and 29 years old in good health.

Written as DNA, the CDR3 is TGTGCCAGCAGTCCCATTGACAGTCTTGGCTACACCTTC. This encodes CASSPIDSLGYTF. The rearrangement joins TRBV27 to TRBJ1-2; possibly TRBD1 for D (5 bases). V dropped 5 bases and J dropped 7 bases, with 14 bases sitting between them. This CDR3 spans 13 amino acids. Germline V gene lookup returns CDR1 MNHEY and CDR2 SMNVEV (reference sequence).